This TCR beta chain was retrieved from a study of T cells in Graves' hyperthyroidism and ophthalmopathy. As concerns this clonotype: Its antigen is currently unknown.

Study results and limitations: A 13 V-J model separated ophthalmopathy from stable hyperthyroidism.

The V and J ends lost 6 bases and 2 bases, in that order; junction bases with no gene match: 4. This CDR3 region has 15 residues. CDR1 is MNHEY and CDR2 is SMNVEV in the germline V gene (reference sequence). Amplification yielded TCR beta CDR3 regions, with RNA transcripts as the source. During a first-round RT-PCR of the TCR CDR3, the HTBI primer set was used. TCRdb itself ran the multiplex PCR reads through MiXCR, one entry per CDR3 protein. The sample shows around 450,000 distinct CDR3 sequences, around 16% of them seen only once. Newly diagnosed patients aged 18 to 65 had hyperthyroidism of under 2 months' duration. Uncontrolled infection, other autoimmune disease, pregnancy or lactation disqualified patients from enrolment.

The material sequenced was blood. The receptor was isolated from a young woman with Graves' hyperthyroidism. This chain connects TRBV27 to TRBJ1-6, with TRBD1 identical over 7 bases. The CDR3 is CASRTGATYNSPLHF. The CDR3, as DNA: TGTGCCAGCAGAACAGGGGCAACCTATAATTCACCCCTCCACTTT.